The rows below give T cell receptor beta chains drawn from one sample of a study of resident and recirculating memory T cells in vitiligo. Sequenced by immunoSEQ multiplex PCR; TCRdb stores in-frame clones only, minus some. The sample records 40,000 to 45,000 clones, about nine tenths being singletons. Sequencing was done on a sample of blood. Receptors were obtained from a male donor with vitiligo. Both conserved end residues are part of each CDR3. The order of the fields is D gene, J gene, clone size, V gene, CDR3 protein, CDR3 DNA. A D gene is named only where the DNA matches it firmly. Clone size is given for some rows only: seen once, a few or many times, or a class if the clone is expanded.

-	TRBJ2-1	-	TRBV11-2	CASSPLRGNEQFF	TGTGCCAGCAGCCCCCTCAGGGGAAATGAGCAGTTCTTC
-	TRBJ2-7	-	TRBV5-1	CASSLGTQGREQYF	TGCGCCAGCAGCTTGGGGACACAGGGTCGCGAGCAGTACTTC
-	TRBJ2-7	-	TRBV29-1	CSVVEGGYYEQYF	TGCAGCGTTGTCGAGGGGGGGTACTACGAGCAGTACTTC
-	TRBJ2-3	-	TRBV7-2	CASSLTATDTQYF	TGTGCCAGCAGCTTGACTGCTACAGATACGCAGTATTTT
-	TRBJ1-1	medium-sized	TRBV4-3	CASSQDTGGGAFF	TGCGCCAGCAGCCAAGATACGGGTGGAGGAGCTTTCTTT
TRBD2	TRBJ2-2	-	TRBV9	CASSVRGDTGELFF	TGTGCCAGCAGCGTACGGGGGGACACCGGGGAGCTGTTTTTT
-	TRBJ2-2	-	TRBV9	CASSVVGAGNTGELFF	TGTGCCAGCAGCGTAGTGGGAGCGGGGAACACCGGGGAGCTGTTTTTT
TRBD1	TRBJ2-7	-	TRBV5-1	CASSFIAGQGIYEQYF	TGCGCCAGCAGCTTTATCGCGGGACAGGGGATTTACGAGCAGTACTTC
-	TRBJ1-1	once	TRBV7-3	CASSLIALGDTEAFF	TGTGCCAGCAGCTTAATCGCTCTAGGGGATACTGAAGCTTTCTTT
-	TRBJ1-5	-	TRBV27	CASSFQGRWNQPQHF	TGTGCCAGCAGTTTCCAGGGTAGGTGGAATCAGCCCCAGCATTTT
-	TRBJ1-4	-	TRBV19	CASSMRMGAGVGEKLFF	TGTGCCAGTAGTATGAGAATGGGGGCAGGGGTCGGTGAAAAACTGTTTTTT
-	TRBJ1-5	once	TRBV5-4	CASSLGPNQPQHF	TGTGCCAGCAGCTTGGGTCCAAATCAGCCCCAGCATTTT